This T cell receptor beta chain was observed in a study of shared clonotypes between healthy human individuals (dated by TCRdb to about 2020). Turning to the overall study: The cohort included three men and a couple of women between 18 and 49 years of age. Between about 0.85 and 9.5 billion PBMCs per donor were obtained by leukapheresis. To estimate repertoire size and how much clonotype sharing occurs between individuals, the study deeply sequenced the blood TCR repertoires of five healthy adults. Different laboratories and diverse techniques were used to prepare libraries and sequence TCR repertoires, to increase sequencing depth and limit assay-specific biases.

Remarks on this clone: No antigen is known for it. There are no base qualities to consult, and no much larger clone falls within one base.

TCR CDR3 regions were amplified from genomic DNA by multiplex PCR using the deep immunoSEQ assay. Extracted genomic DNA from each cell subset was spread evenly across all wells of several immunoSEQ 96-well plates, with each plate serving as a replicate. For unsorted PBMC, roughly 330 ng genomic DNA, equal to 25,000 to 35,000 T cell genomes, was loaded into each replicate PCR. Unsorted PBMC genomic DNA was sequenced across ten immunoSEQ deep assay plates. Purified libraries were measured with a Qubit 3.0 fluorometer, size-checked on a Bioanalyzer 2100, and measured again with the KAPA Library Quantification kit. Each immunoSEQ 96-well plate was sequenced on its own single-read 150-cycle Illumina NextSeq 550 flow cell. Per the source publication's procedure: Because the immunoSEQ output included only junctional sequences and no quality scores, the filtering could not be the same as the filtering used for full-length reads. To assign V/J genes and CDR3, sequences were annotated using PyIR, a Python wrapper for IgBLAST v1.9, with IMGT germline references. Reads were removed for weak V/J assignments (E-value above 1e-6), missing CDR3, stop codons, out-of-frame junctions, or ambiguous translated residues. A V3J clonotype was defined by an identical inferred V gene, J gene, and CDR3 amino acid sequence. To compute the percentage overlap between repertoires, the number of shared unique clonotypes was divided by the size of the smaller repertoire. Richness of each repertoire was evaluated using RTK rarefaction, the Chao1 estimator, and Recon v2.1 estimates of unobserved clonotypes. The table was pulled from immuneACCESS by TCRdb, which kept in-frame rearrangements only. Such tables lose some clones; where checked, under half of the loss comes from unresolved V genes, and the rest has no known cause. That table supplies the V and J calls and clone size; D and trimming were determined from the DNA. In all, the sample holds over 400,000 clones, and about 78% of those were seen once. The ten largest clones represent 12% of the sample.

Broader findings and caveats from the paper: The small number of donors limited the genetic and exposure-history diversity represented. Sampling was restricted to blood, and TCR repertoires in tissue are likely to differ from TCR repertoires in blood. Pairwise subsampling led to the expectation that sequencing depth would affect the degree of clonotype sharing among donors.

Healthy HIV-negative adults with no recently reported acute infections or vaccinations were included as donors. Every donor was a Caucasian adult living in Nashville, Tennessee, USA. For unsorted samples, approximately 81 million PBMCs were counted, and genomic DNA was extracted using the QIAamp DNA Blood Mini kit. Blood was collected by leukapheresis, and PBMCs were isolated by Ficoll-Histopaque density gradient centrifugation and then cryopreserved in liquid nitrogen vapor phase. This TCR was recovered from a middle-aged woman in good health. Some clones in this sample may be carry-over from other donors' samples. Sequenced material: PBMCs.

The CDR3 region: CASSQENRGISGRAFRTDTQYF. The sequence in DNA is TGTGCCAGCAGCCAAGAGAACCGGGGGATTAGCGGGAGGGCCTTTCGCACAGATACGCAGTATTTT. This receptor chain uses TRBV4-2 and TRBJ2-3, and 11 bases in between align with TRBD2. From cysteine to phenylalanine, the CDR3 is 22 amino acids long. The kept DNA is CDR3 alone, 66 bases in frame from the first base. V is pruned by 0 bases and J by 1 base, leaving 18 bases of the junction without a gene match. CDR1 and CDR2, per the germline V gene, are LGHNA and YNFKEQ.